These T cell receptor beta chains were read from a single sample in a study of blood T cell repertoires in COVID-19. The repertoire was sequenced with immunoSEQ multiplex PCR; TCRdb's copy has only in-frame clones and lacks some. The data contain more than 200,000 clones, roughly 80% of them seen just once; the ten biggest clones take up roughly 2.6%. The sequencing input was peripheral blood. The receptors were gathered from a woman in her thirties or forties with active or convalescent COVID-19. The CDR3 runs from the conserved cysteine through the conserved F or W. A D gene is named only where the DNA matches it firmly. Clone size is stated in some rows and not others, as once, few, many or a class when expanded.

-	TRBD1	TRBV5-8	TRBJ1-5	TGTGCCAGCAGCTTGGACGGGACAGAAAGCAATCAGCCCCAGCATTTT	CASSLDGTESNQPQHF
-	TRBD1	TRBV5-8	TRBJ1-4	TGTGCCAGCAGTTACGGGACAGGAGCAACTAATGAAAAACTGTTTTTT	CASSYGTGATNEKLFF
-	-	TRBV6-5	TRBJ1-6	TGTGCCAGCAGTTACTCGTTTATCTCTTCACCCCTCCACTTT	CASSYSFISSPLHF
-	TRBD2	TRBV15	TRBJ2-7	TGTGCCACCAGCAGAGTAGCGGGGGACCACTACGAGCAGTACTTC	CATSRVAGDHYEQYF
-	-	TRBV7-9	TRBJ2-1	TGTGCCAGCAGCCAACGGTCTGATTACAATGAGCAGTTCTTC	CASSQRSDYNEQFF
-	-	TRBV2	TRBJ1-5	TGTGCCAGCAGTGTGGGGAGCGATCAGCCCCAGCATTTT	CASSVGSDQPQHF
few	-	TRBV4-3	TRBJ2-6	TGCGCCAGCAGCCAAGGAACAGCTGGGGCCAACGTCCTGACTTTC	CASSQGTAGANVLTF
-	-	TRBV2	TRBJ1-5	TGTGCCAGCAGTCAGGAGGGAAATCAGCCCCAGCATTTT	CASSQEGNQPQHF
-	TRBD2	TRBV13	TRBJ2-5	TGTGCCAGCAGCCCGTGGGCCGAAGGCGGGAGGGCGGCTTTTGGGACCCAGTACTTC	CASSPWAEGGRAAFGTQYF
-	-	TRBV7-6	TRBJ1-2	TGTGCCAGCAGCCTGGACAGTAGGTCAGGCTATGGCTACACCTTC	CASSLDSRSGYGYTF
-	TRBD2	TRBV5-1	TRBJ2-7	TGCGCCAGCAGCTCGACTAGCGGGGCCCCGAGCTCCTACGAGCAGTACTTC	CASSSTSGAPSSYEQYF
-	TRBD2	TRBV9	TRBJ2-5	TGTGCCAGCAGCGCCCCGACTAGCGGGAGGCCAATTGGAGGGGAGACCCAGTACTTC	CASSAPTSGRPIGGETQYF
once	-	TRBV21-1	TRBJ1-5	TGTGCCAGCAGCAAATATCGGGGGGCGCCGGAGGGCAATCAGCCCCAGCATTTT	CASSKYRGAPEGNQPQHF
-	TRBD2	TRBV7-2	TRBJ2-5	TGTGCCAGCAGCTTAGGGTGGGGGAGGGCCGTTGAGACCCAGTACTTC	CASSLGWGRAVETQYF
-	TRBD1	TRBV5-1	TRBJ2-1	TGCGCCAGCAGCTTGGGGGGACAGTCCTACAATGAGCAGTTCTTC	CASSLGGQSYNEQFF
-	-	TRBV18	TRBJ2-7	TGTGCCAGCTCACCCGATGGGGCTGGCTACGAGCAGTACTTC	CASSPDGAGYEQYF
-	TRBD1	TRBV19	TRBJ1-4	TGTGCCAGTAGCCCGGACAGGGATGAAAAACTGTTTTTT	CASSPDRDEKLFF
-	-	TRBV2	TRBJ2-2	TGTGCCAGCAGCGGACTAAAGAACACCGGGGAGCTGTTTTTT	CASSGLKNTGELFF
-	-	TRBV19	TRBJ1-1	TGTGCCAGTACCTCAAGGACCGGGGTTGAAGCTTTCTTT	CASTSRTGVEAFF
-	-	TRBV7-2	TRBJ1-6	TGTGCCAGCAGCTTAGCTTTGTTGAGCTCCTATAATTCACCCCTCCACTTT	CASSLALLSSYNSPLHF
-	-	TRBV21-1	TRBJ1-5	TGTGCCAGCAGCACACCACAGGGGGCGAATCAGCCCCAGCATTTT	CASSTPQGANQPQHF
-	-	TRBV5-8	TRBJ1-1	TGTGCCAGCAGCTTGGACAGGGCCACTGAAGCTTTCTTT	CASSLDRATEAFF
-	-	TRBV19	TRBJ2-3	TGTGCCAGTAGTACGAACAGGGACATGAGTGGCACAGATACGCAGTATTTT	CASSTNRDMSGTDTQYF
few	TRBD1	TRBV18	TRBJ1-1	TGTGCCAGCTCACTTAGACAGGGGGTGGACACTGAAGCTTTCTTT	CASSLRQGVDTEAFF
-	-	TRBV30	TRBJ1-1	TGTGCCTGGAGCGTTGACAGTGGAGTAATTGAAGCTTTCTTT	CAWSVDSGVIEAFF
few	TRBD2	TRBV7-2	TRBJ2-4	TGTGCCAGCAGCTTAGCTCGACTAGCGGGTGGGATTCAGTACTTC	CASSLARLAGGIQYF
-	-	TRBV7-6	TRBJ2-6	TGTGCCAGCAGCTTAGTACACAGGGACTCTGGGGCCAACGTCCTGACTTTC	CASSLVHRDSGANVLTF
-	TRBD2	TRBV7-8	TRBJ2-7	TGTGCCAGCAGCTTAGCGCGGCGGGAGGGCCGTTACGAGCAGTACTTC	CASSLARREGRYEQYF
-	-	TRBV7-9	TRBJ1-1	TGTGCCAGCAGCTCCGGACTCCTGAACACTGAAGCTTTCTTT	CASSSGLLNTEAFF
-	TRBD2	TRBV3-1/TRBV3-2	TRBJ2-3	TGTGCCAGCAGCCATGGTACTAGCGGGAGATCAGATACGCAGTATTTT	CASSHGTSGRSDTQYF
once	-	TRBV4-2	TRBJ1-1	TGTGCCAGCAGCCAATCCCGGGGGAGCACTGAAGCTTTCTTT	CASSQSRGSTEAFF
-	-	TRBV5-1	TRBJ2-1	TGCGCCAGCAGCTCTGACAGAGCCTACAATGAGCAGTTCTTC	CASSSDRAYNEQFF
-	TRBD2	TRBV6-2/TRBV6-3	TRBJ2-5	TGTGCCAGCAGTGACGGGGGGGGGCAAGAGACCCAGTACTTC	CASSDGGGQETQYF
-	TRBD1	TRBV5-4	TRBJ1-2	TGTGCCAGCAGCCTAGGGACAGGGGCTAACTATGGCTACACCTTC	CASSLGTGANYGYTF
-	TRBD1	TRBV2	TRBJ1-6	TGTGCCAGCAGCCCCTCGGGACAGTATAATTCACCCCTCCACTTT	CASSPSGQYNSPLHF
-	TRBD1	TRBV10-3	TRBJ1-1	TGTGCCATCAGTGAGTCGGGGACAGGGAGGCTTCACACTGAAGCTTTCTTT	CAISESGTGRLHTEAFF
-	TRBD1	TRBV5-1	TRBJ1-5	TGCGCCAGCAGCTTGGGTTACAAGACAGGGGAGATGGATCAGCCCCAGCATTTT	CASSLGYKTGEMDQPQHF
once	-	TRBV3-1/TRBV3-2	TRBJ2-7	TGTGCCAGCAGCCAAAGCCAGGTCCAGGCCTACGAGCAGTACTTC	CASSQSQVQAYEQYF
once	-	TRBV12-3/TRBV12-4	TRBJ2-3	TGTGCCAGCGGGCCCGATGATACGCAGTATTTT	CASGPDDTQYF
-	-	TRBV9	TRBJ2-5	TGTGCCAGCAGTGATGGGCTCCGAGAGACCCAGTACTTC	CASSDGLRETQYF
-	TRBD1	TRBV25-1	TRBJ1-2	TGTGCCAGCAGTGACCCGGGACAGGGGGTTGGCTACACCTTC	CASSDPGQGVGYTF
-	TRBD1	TRBV11-2	TRBJ2-7	TGTGCCAGCAGCTTAGTTATAGGACAGGGGGGCTACGAGCAGTACTTC	CASSLVIGQGGYEQYF
-	-	TRBV4-1	TRBJ2-7	TGCGCCAGCAGCCACTACGACAGCTCCTACGAGCAGTACTTC	CASSHYDSSYEQYF
-	-	TRBV5-1	TRBJ1-2	TGCGCCAGCAGATCTACGCGCTATGGCTACACCTTC	CASRSTRYGYTF
-	-	TRBV2	TRBJ1-3	TGTGCCAGCTTGCCAGAGGGATACACCATATATTTT	CASLPEGYTIYF
-	TRBD2	TRBV9	TRBJ2-1	TGTGCCAGCAGCGTAGACCCAGCGGGGAAGTACAATGAGCAGTTCTTC	CASSVDPAGKYNEQFF
-	TRBD2	TRBV11-2	TRBJ2-1	TGTGCCAGCAGCTTAGGGGGGGGATTCGGGAATGAGCAGTTCTTC	CASSLGGGFGNEQFF
-	-	TRBV6-4	TRBJ2-1	TGTGCCAGCAGTGGGGGGGTTTCCCCCTACAATGAGCAGTTCTTC	CASSGGVSPYNEQFF
-	-	TRBV5-1	TRBJ2-7	TGCGCCAGCAGCTGGGCTCTCCAGAGCGAGCAGTACTTC	CASSWALQSEQYF
once	TRBD2	TRBV28	TRBJ2-7	TGTGCCAGCATCAGAAGGGGGCTAGCGGGGGGAATCTCCTACGAGCAGTACTTC	CASIRRGLAGGISYEQYF
many	-	TRBV7-3	TRBJ2-1	TGTGCCAGCAGCCTTACATACAACAATGAGCAGTTCTTC	CASSLTYNNEQFF
-	-	TRBV11-3	TRBJ2-7	TGTGCCAGCAGCTTAGCAATCTCCTACGAGCAGTACTTC	CASSLAISYEQYF
-	-	TRBV10-3	TRBJ1-1	TGTGCCATCAAGCAAGGGGAAGACACTGAAGCTTTCTTT	CAIKQGEDTEAFF
-	-	TRBV9	TRBJ2-1	TGTGCCAGCAGCGTAGCCAGGGAAGTAGCGGCCTACAATGAGCAGTTCTTC	CASSVAREVAAYNEQFF
once	TRBD2	TRBV19	TRBJ2-7	TGTGCCAGTAGTATACCGGGACTAGCCTACGAGCAGTACTTC	CASSIPGLAYEQYF
-	-	TRBV6-5	TRBJ1-2	TGTGCCAGCAGGATAAGAGAGAACTATGGCTACACCTTC	CASRIRENYGYTF